This T cell receptor (beta chain) came from a study of shared clonotypes between healthy human individuals. In the study overall: Every donor yielded three CD4 naive, three CD4 memory, two CD8 naive and one CD8 memory plate.

The data were produced by immunoSEQ multiplex PCR, yet TCRdb's version contains in-frame clones alone and is incomplete. Of around 2,000,000 clones in the sample, 90% to 95% were seen once. This clone was detected a few times. In the same sample, other DNA sequences code for this CDR3. Naive-designated CD8 cells lacked CD45RO, were positively enriched for CCR7, and omitted terminally differentiated effector memory CD45RA+ cells. The germline V gene has CDR1 LGHNA and CDR2 YNFKEQ. The CDR3 has 14 residues. With V trimmed by 0 bases and J by 4 bases, 2 bases remained unmatched. The V call is TRBV4-2, the J call TRBJ1-2; 7 bases are a match to TRBD1. The TCR was taken from a man between 18 and 29 years old in good health. Some clones in this sample may be carry-over from other donors' samples. The sequencing sample was made of naive CD8+ T cells from PBMCs. The CDR3 protein is CASSQETGAYGYTF. The CDR3 DNA sequence: TGTGCCAGCAGCCAAGAAACAGGGGCCTATGGCTACACCTTC.